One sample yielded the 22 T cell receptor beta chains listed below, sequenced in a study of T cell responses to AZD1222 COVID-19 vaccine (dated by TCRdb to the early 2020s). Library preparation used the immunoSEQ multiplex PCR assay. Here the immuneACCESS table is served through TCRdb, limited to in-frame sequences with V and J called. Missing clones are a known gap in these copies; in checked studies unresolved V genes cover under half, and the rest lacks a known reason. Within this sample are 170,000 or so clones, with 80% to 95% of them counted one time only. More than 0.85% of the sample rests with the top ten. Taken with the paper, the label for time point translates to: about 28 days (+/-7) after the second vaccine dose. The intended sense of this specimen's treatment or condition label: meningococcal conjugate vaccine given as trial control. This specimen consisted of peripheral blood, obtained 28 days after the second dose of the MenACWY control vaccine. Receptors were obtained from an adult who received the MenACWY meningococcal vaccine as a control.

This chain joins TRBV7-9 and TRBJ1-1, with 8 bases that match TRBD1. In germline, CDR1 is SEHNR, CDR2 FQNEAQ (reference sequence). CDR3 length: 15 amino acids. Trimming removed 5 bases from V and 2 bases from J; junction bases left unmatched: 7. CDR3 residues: CASSRTGSLNTEAFF. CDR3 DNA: TGTGCCAGCAGCCGGACAGGGAGCCTCAACACTGAAGCTTTCTTT.

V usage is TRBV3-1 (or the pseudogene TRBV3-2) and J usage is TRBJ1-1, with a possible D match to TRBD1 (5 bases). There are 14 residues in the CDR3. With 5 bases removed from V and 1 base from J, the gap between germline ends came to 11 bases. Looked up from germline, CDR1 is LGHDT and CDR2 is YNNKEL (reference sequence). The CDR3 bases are TGTGCCAGCAGCTGGCGGGGCCGGAACACTGAAGCTTTCTTT. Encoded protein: CASSWRGRNTEAFF.

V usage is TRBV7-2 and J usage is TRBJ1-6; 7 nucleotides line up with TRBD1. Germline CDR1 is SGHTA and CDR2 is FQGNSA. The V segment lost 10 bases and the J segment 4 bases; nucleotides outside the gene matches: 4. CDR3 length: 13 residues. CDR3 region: CATSTGYNSPLHF. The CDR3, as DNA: TGTGCCACTTCGACAGGGTATAATTCACCCCTCCACTTT.

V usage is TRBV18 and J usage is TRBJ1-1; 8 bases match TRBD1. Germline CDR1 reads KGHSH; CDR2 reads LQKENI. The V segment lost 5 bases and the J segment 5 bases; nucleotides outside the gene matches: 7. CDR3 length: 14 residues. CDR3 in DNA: TGTGCCAGCTCAAAGACAGGGGAACGAACTGAAGCTTTCTTT. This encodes CASSKTGERTEAFF.

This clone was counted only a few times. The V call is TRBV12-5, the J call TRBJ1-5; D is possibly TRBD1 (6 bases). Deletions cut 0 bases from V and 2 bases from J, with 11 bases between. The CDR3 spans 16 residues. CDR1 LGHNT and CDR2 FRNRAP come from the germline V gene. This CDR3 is CASGLVEAGGNQPQHF. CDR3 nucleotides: TGTGCTAGTGGTTTGGTAGAGGCAGGGGGCAATCAGCCCCAGCATTTT.

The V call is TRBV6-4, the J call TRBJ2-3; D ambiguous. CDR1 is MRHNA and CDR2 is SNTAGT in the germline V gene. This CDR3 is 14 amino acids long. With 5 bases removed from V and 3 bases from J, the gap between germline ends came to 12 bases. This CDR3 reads CASSTEASTDTQYF. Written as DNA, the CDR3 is TGTGCCAGCAGTACGGAAGCATCGACAGATACGCAGTATTTT.

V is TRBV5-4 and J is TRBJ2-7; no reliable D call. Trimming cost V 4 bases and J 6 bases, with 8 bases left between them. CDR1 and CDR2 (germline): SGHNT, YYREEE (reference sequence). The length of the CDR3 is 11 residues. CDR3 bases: TGTGCCAGCAGCGAGGAGTCCGAGCAGTACTTC. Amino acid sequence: CASSEESEQYF.

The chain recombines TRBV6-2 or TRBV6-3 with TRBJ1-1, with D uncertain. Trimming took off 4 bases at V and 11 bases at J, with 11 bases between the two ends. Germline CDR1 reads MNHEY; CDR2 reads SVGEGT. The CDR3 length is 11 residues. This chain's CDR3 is CASSSAWWAFF. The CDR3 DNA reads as TGTGCCAGCAGTTCGGCGTGGTGGGCTTTCTTT.

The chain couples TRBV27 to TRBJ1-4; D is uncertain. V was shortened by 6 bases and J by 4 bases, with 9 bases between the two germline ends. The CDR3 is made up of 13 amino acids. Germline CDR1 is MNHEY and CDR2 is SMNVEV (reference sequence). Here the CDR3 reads CASRRRDNEKLFF. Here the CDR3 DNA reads TGTGCCAGCAGAAGACGGGATAATGAAAAACTGTTTTTT.

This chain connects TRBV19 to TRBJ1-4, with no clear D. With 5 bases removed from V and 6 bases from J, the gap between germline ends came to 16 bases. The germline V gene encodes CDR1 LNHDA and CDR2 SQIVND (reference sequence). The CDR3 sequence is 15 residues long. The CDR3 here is CASSPRHGSYEKLFF. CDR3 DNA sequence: TGTGCCAGTAGTCCCAGACACGGATCTTATGAAAAACTGTTTTTT.

Written as DNA, the CDR3 is TGTGCCAGTAGACTAGCTAGCGGGGGTAATGAGCAGTTCTTC. Amino acid sequence: CASRLASGGNEQFF. The chain joins TRBV19 to TRBJ2-1, with 10 bases identical to TRBD2. CDR3 size: 14 residues. V lost 6 bases and J lost 7; bases outside the gene matches: 6. Germline assignment: CDR1 LNHDA and CDR2 SQIVND (reference sequence). Complete variable domain (other parts from reference TRBV19 and TRBJ2-1): DGGITQSPKYLFRKEGQNVTLSCEQNLNHDAMYWYRQDPGQGLRLIYYSQIVNDFQKGDIAEGYSVSREKKESFPLTVTSAQKNPTAFYLCASRLASGGNEQFFGPGTRLTVL.

The CDR3 DNA is TGTGCCAGCAGCCTAGGACAGACGCACACTGAAGCTTTCTTT. Translated, it gives CASSLGQTHTEAFF. The rearrangement links TRBV7-9 to TRBJ1-1, with D possibly being TRBD1 (6 bases). CDR1 SEHNR and CDR2 FQNEAQ come from the germline V gene (reference sequence). The CDR3 contains 14 residues. Trimming shortened V by 5 bases and J by 3 bases, and 13 bases separated the two germline ends.

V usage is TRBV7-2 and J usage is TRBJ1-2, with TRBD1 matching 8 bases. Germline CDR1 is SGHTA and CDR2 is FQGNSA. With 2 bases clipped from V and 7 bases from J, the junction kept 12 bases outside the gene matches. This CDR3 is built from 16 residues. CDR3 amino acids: CASSLSFLRGRGGYTF. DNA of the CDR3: TGTGCCAGCAGCTTATCCTTTCTCAGGGGGCGAGGTGGCTACACCTTC. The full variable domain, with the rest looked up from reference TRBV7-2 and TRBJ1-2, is GAGVSQSPSNKVTEKGKDVELRCDPISGHTALYWYRQSLGQGLEFLIYFQGNSAPDKSGLPSDRFSAERTGGSVSTLTIQRTQQEDSAVYLCASSLSFLRGRGGYTFGSGTRLTVV.

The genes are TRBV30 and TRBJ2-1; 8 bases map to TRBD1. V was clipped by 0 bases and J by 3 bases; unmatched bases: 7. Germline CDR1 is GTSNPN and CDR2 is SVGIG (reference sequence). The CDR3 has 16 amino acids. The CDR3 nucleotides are TGTGCCTGGAGTGTACATCAGGGGGCTTTCTACAATGAGCAGTTCTTC. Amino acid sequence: CAWSVHQGAFYNEQFF.

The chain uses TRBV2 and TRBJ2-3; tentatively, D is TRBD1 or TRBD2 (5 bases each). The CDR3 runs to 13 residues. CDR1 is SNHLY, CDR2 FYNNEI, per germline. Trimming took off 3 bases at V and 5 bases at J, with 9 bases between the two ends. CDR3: CASSDRAGDTQYF. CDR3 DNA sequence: TGTGCCAGCAGTGACAGGGCGGGAGATACGCAGTATTTT.

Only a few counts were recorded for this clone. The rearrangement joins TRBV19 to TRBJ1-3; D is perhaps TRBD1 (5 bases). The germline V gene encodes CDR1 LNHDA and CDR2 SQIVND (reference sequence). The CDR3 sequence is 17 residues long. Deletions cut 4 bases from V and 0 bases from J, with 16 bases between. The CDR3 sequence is CASSTTLQASSGNTIYF. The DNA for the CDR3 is TGTGCCAGTAGTACCACGTTACAGGCTAGCTCTGGAAACACCATATATTTT.

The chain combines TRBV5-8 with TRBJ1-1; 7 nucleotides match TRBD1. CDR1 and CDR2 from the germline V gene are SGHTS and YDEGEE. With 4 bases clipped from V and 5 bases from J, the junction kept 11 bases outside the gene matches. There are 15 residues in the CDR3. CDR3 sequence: CASSQMTGRETEAFF. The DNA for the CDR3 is TGTGCCAGCAGCCAAATGACAGGGCGAGAGACTGAAGCTTTCTTT.

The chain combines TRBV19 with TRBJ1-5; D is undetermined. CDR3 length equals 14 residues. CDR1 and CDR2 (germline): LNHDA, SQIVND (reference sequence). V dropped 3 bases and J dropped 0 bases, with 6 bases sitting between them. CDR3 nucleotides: TGTGCCAGTAGTATGGGGAGTAGCAATCAGCCCCAGCATTTT. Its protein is CASSMGSSNQPQHF.

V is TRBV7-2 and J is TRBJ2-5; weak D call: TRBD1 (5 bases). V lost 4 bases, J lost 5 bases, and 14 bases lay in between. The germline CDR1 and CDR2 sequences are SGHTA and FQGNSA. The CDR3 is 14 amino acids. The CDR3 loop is CASSYTSHRETQYF. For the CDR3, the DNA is TGTGCCAGCAGCTACACATCTCACAGGGAGACCCAGTACTTC.

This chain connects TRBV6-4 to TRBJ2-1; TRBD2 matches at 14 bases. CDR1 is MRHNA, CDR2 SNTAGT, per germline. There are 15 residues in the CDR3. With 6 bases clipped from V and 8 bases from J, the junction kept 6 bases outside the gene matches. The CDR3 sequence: CASRPTSGGAYEQFF. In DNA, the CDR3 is TGTGCCAGCAGACCGACTAGCGGGGGGGCGTATGAGCAGTTCTTC.

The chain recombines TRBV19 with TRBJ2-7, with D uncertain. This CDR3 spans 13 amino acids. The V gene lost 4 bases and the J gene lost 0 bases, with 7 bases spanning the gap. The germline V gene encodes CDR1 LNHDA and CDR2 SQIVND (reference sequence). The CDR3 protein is CASSRQSSYEQYF. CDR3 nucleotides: TGTGCCAGTAGTAGGCAGAGCTCCTACGAGCAGTACTTC.

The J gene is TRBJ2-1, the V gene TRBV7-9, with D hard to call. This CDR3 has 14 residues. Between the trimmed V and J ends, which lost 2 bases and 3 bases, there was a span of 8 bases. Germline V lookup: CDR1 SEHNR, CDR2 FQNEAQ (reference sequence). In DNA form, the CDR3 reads TGTGCCAGCAGCTTATCTCTAAACTACAATGAGCAGTTCTTC. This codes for CASSLSLNYNEQFF.